This is a list of T cell receptor beta chains from one sample in a study of shared clonotypes between healthy human individuals. Measured with immunoSEQ multiplex PCR; TCRdb has only the in-frame clones, and not every one. The sample has around 510,000 clones; 95% to 97% are singletons. Specimen: naive CD4+ T cells sorted from blood. Receptors originate from a woman in her twenties or thirties in good health. Each CDR3 is given with its conserved first and last residue. A D gene is named only where the DNA matches it firmly. The size entry is marked missing in some rows and otherwise reads once, few, many or a size class.

TRBV29-1	-	-	TRBJ2-1	TGCAGCGTCGGACCGTCCAATGAGCAGTTCTTC	CSVGPSNEQFF
TRBV7-2	-	-	TRBJ2-2	TGTGCCAGCAGCTTCCCCCCCGGGGAGCTGTTTTTT	CASSFPPGELFF
TRBV19	-	TRBD2	TRBJ2-7	TGTGCCAGTAGTAGTCACCGGACTAGCAGCTACGAGCAGTACTTC	CASSSHRTSSYEQYF
TRBV14	-	TRBD2	TRBJ2-7	TGTGCCAGCAGCCGGGGACTAGCGGGAAACAAGCAGTACTTC	CASSRGLAGNKQYF
TRBV5-1	-	-	TRBJ2-7	TGCGCCAGCAGCCCCGAGGGTCGGAATACCTACGAGCAGTACTTC	CASSPEGRNTYEQYF
TRBV4-1	-	-	TRBJ1-1	TGCGCCAGCAGAGACCCAGGGCGACGTGAAGCTTTCTTT	CASRDPGRREAFF
TRBV10-1	once	-	TRBJ2-7	TGCGCCAGCATGCCTACAGGACTGTACTACGAGCAGTACTTC	CASMPTGLYYEQYF
TRBV27	-	TRBD1	TRBJ1-1	TGTGCCAGCACCGGCAGGGGGAAGGAGAACACTGAAGCTTTCTTT	CASTGRGKENTEAFF
TRBV2	-	-	TRBJ1-1	TGTGCCAGCTCCAACGGTCCGATGAACACTGAAGCTTTCTTT	CASSNGPMNTEAFF
TRBV11-1	-	TRBD2	TRBJ2-7	TGTGCCAGCAGCCACGAAACTAGCGGGAGCTACGAGCAGTACTTC	CASSHETSGSYEQYF
TRBV6-5	-	-	TRBJ2-7	TGTGCCAGCAGTTACTCGATTCTACGGGGTTCCTACGAGCAGTACTTC	CASSYSILRGSYEQYF
TRBV27	-	TRBD2	TRBJ2-5	TGTGCCAGCAGGCCCCACCCGTGGAGCGGGAGAGGAGAGACCCAGTACTTC	CASRPHPWSGRGETQYF
TRBV23-1	-	TRBD1	TRBJ2-7	TGCGCCAGCCCCCAGACAGGGCCCTACGAGCAGTACTTC	CASPQTGPYEQYF
TRBV25-1	-	-	TRBJ1-4	TGTGCCAAGTGTAGTTGCCAAATGGGGCAAAAACTGTTTTTT	CAKCSCQMGQKLFF
TRBV5-4	-	-	TRBJ1-1	TGTGCCAGCAGCCCTGGCTGGGGGATGAACACTGAAGCTTTCTTT	CASSPGWGMNTEAFF
TRBV4-2	-	TRBD1	TRBJ2-7	TGTGCCAGCAGCTTGGGTCACAGGGGTCGCTACGAGCAGTACTTC	CASSLGHRGRYEQYF
TRBV5-4	-	-	TRBJ2-1	TGTGCCAGCAGCGGGGGGACACCCTCCTACAATGAGCAGTTCTTC	CASSGGTPSYNEQFF
TRBV5-4	-	-	TRBJ2-2	TGTGCCAGCAGTTATTTGACAGCGGCCGGGGAGCTGTTTTTT	CASSYLTAAGELFF
TRBV2	-	-	TRBJ2-7	TGTGCCGTTGAGGGACGCGACTCCTACGAGCAGTACTTC	CAVEGRDSYEQYF
TRBV5-5	few	-	TRBJ2-2	TGTGCCAGCAGCTTGATCATGGTGGGGTCCGGGGAGCTGTTTTTT	CASSLIMVGSGELFF
TRBV4-1	once	-	TRBJ1-3	TGCGCCAGCAGCCCCAGCGGACAGCGAAACACCATATATTTT	CASSPSGQRNTIYF
TRBV5-1	-	-	TRBJ1-3	TGCGCCAGCAGCTCCGAGCCACGGGGACCCGGAAACACCATATATTTT	CASSSEPRGPGNTIYF
TRBV18	-	TRBD1	TRBJ2-7	TGTGCCAGCTCACCGGGACAGGGCTCCTACGAGCAGTACTTC	CASSPGQGSYEQYF
TRBV28	-	TRBD1	TRBJ1-5	TGTGCCAGCAGTCCCAGGACAGGGGGCGGTCAGCCCCAGCATTTT	CASSPRTGGGQPQHF
TRBV27	-	-	TRBJ1-5	TGTGCCAGCAGTTTGTCCAGGGTGCCAGGGAGGCCCCAGCATTTT	CASSLSRVPGRPQHF
TRBV7-9	-	TRBD2	TRBJ2-7	TGTGCCAGCAGCTGGGGACTAGCGGGGCTCTCCTACGAGCAGTACTTC	CASSWGLAGLSYEQYF
TRBV2	-	-	TRBJ2-6	TGTGCCAGAACTATGGACAGATACTCTCTGGAGGCCAACGTCCTGACTTTC	CARTMDRYSLEANVLTF
TRBV5-1	once	-	TRBJ2-7	TGCGCCAGCAGCTTGGCGGTAAACAGGGTCTACGAGCAGTACTTC	CASSLAVNRVYEQYF
TRBV18	-	TRBD2	TRBJ2-3	TGTGCCAGCTCACCGGGACTAGCGGGCTCAGATACGCAGTATTTT	CASSPGLAGSDTQYF
TRBV28	-	TRBD2	TRBJ2-1	TGTGCCAGCAGTTTGTGGCGGGAGGATTACAATGAGCAGTTCTTC	CASSLWREDYNEQFF
TRBV5-6	-	-	TRBJ1-1	TGTGCCAGCACCGCCTTATTTAGGGATCCCTATGAAGCTTTCTTT	CASTALFRDPYEAFF
TRBV5-6	-	TRBD2	TRBJ2-3	TGTGCCAGCAGCTTTCCTAGCGGACGCACAGATACGCAGTATTTT	CASSFPSGRTDTQYF
TRBV5-1	-	-	TRBJ1-1	TGCGCCAGCAGCTTGTACCAGAACACTGAAGCTTTCTTT	CASSLYQNTEAFF
TRBV9	-	-	TRBJ2-3	TGTGCCAGCAGCGTAGCTACGAGCAGCAGCCCTAGCACAGATACGCAGTATTTT	CASSVATSSSPSTDTQYF
TRBV29-1	-	-	TRBJ1-1	TGCAGCGTTGATTCGGGTACTCGGCTTGAAGCTTTCTTT	CSVDSGTRLEAFF
TRBV5-1	-	TRBD1	TRBJ2-4	TGCGCCAGCAGCTTGGTAGGGGACAGGGCAGACATTCAGTACTTC	CASSLVGDRADIQYF
TRBV11-3	-	TRBD2	TRBJ2-1	TGTGCCAGCAGCTTAATTGGCGGGGGCTCCTACAATGAGCAGTTCTTC	CASSLIGGGSYNEQFF
TRBV28	-	TRBD2	TRBJ2-7	TGTGCCAGCAGCGGGACTAGCGGACCCTACGAGCAGTACTTC	CASSGTSGPYEQYF
TRBV30	-	-	TRBJ2-1	TGTGCCTGGGCTCCGGGAACCTACAATGAGCAGTTCTTC	CAWAPGTYNEQFF
TRBV11-2	once	-	TRBJ1-2	TGTGCCAGCAGCTTACACTTTATGATTTTCTATGGCTACACCTTC	CASSLHFMIFYGYTF
TRBV27	-	TRBD1	TRBJ2-6	TGTGCCAGCAGTTTGACAGGGGTCGGGGCCAACGTCCTGACTTTC	CASSLTGVGANVLTF
TRBV5-6	-	-	TRBJ2-7	TGTGCCAGCAGCTCGGCCGGTAGGCGGTCCTCCTACGAGCAGTACTTC	CASSSAGRRSSYEQYF
TRBV5-4	-	TRBD2	TRBJ2-7	TGTGCCAGCAGCTTGGGGACTAGCGGGAGTCTCTACGAGCAGTACTTC	CASSLGTSGSLYEQYF
TRBV7-9	-	TRBD1	TRBJ1-2	TGTGCCAGCAGCCCTCAGACAGGGGGCGGAGATGGCTACACCTTC	CASSPQTGGGDGYTF
TRBV6-1	-	-	TRBJ2-7	TGTGCCAGCAGCCCCGAAGGCAGGGGGCAGTACTTC	CASSPEGRGQYF
TRBV9	-	-	TRBJ2-7	TGTGCCAGCAGCGTAGGGGGACGGGGGAGCTCCTACGAGCAGTACTTC	CASSVGGRGSSYEQYF
TRBV7-6	-	-	TRBJ1-1	TGTGCCAGCAGCCCACAAATGGCGGAGACTTACACTGAAGCTTTCTTT	CASSPQMAETYTEAFF